This TCR beta chain appears in the sequencing data of a study of beta chain features in type 1 diabetes. The study reverse transcribed the entire isolated RNA, so it sequenced expressed TCRB transcripts. Repertoires were generated with immunoSEQ multiplex PCR, while TCRdb's copy carries only in-frame clones and drops some. The table shows roughly 170,000 clones, with more than 10% occurring only once. Germline V CDR1 and CDR2: DFQATT, SNEGSKA (reference sequence). The CDR3 sequence is 10 residues long. This clone was seen more than once but under ten times. The receptor was derived from a woman aged 18 to 35 in good health. Sequencing was performed on central memory CD4+ T cells from blood. This chain connects TRBV20-1 to TRBJ1-2, with 8 bases that match TRBD1. DNA of the CDR3: TGCACTACAGGGGGAAATGGCTACACCTTC. Protein product: CTTGGNGYTF.